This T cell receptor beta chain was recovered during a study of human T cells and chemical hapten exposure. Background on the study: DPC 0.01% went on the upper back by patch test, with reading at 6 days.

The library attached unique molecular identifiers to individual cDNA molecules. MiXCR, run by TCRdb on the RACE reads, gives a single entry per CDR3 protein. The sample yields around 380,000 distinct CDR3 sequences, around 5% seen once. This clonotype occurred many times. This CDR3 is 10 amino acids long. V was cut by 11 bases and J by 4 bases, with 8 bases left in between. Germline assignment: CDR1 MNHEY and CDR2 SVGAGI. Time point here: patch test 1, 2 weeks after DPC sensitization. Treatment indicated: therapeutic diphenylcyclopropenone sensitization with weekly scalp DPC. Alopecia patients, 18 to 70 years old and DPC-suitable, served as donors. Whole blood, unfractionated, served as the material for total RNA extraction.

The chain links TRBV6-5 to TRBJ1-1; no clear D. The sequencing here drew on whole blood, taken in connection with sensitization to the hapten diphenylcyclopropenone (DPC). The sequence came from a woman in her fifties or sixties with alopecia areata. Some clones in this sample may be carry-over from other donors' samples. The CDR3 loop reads CAAGSTEAFF. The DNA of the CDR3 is TGTGCCGCGGGGAGCACTGAAGCTTTCTTT.